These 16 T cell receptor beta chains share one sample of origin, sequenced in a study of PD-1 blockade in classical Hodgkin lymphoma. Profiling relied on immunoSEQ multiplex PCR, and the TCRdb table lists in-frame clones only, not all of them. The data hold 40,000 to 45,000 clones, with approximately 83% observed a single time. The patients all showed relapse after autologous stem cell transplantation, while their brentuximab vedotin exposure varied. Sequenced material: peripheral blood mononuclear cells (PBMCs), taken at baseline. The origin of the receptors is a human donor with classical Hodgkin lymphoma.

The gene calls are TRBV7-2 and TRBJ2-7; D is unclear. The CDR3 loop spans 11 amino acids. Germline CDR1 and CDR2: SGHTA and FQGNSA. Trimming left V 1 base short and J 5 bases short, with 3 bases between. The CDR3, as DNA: TGTGCCAGCAGCTTAGGGGACGAGCAGTACTTC. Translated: CASSLGDEQYF.

CDR3 nucleotide sequence: TGTGCCAGTCTCCCTTCGCTCTTCCCCGGGGAGCTGTTTTTT. It translates to CASLPSLFPGELFF. This chain links TRBV5-5 with TRBJ2-2, with D hard to call. The CDR3 consists of 14 residues. V lost 8 bases and J lost 6, with 17 bases in between. From germline, CDR1 is SGHKS and CDR2 YYEKEE (reference sequence).

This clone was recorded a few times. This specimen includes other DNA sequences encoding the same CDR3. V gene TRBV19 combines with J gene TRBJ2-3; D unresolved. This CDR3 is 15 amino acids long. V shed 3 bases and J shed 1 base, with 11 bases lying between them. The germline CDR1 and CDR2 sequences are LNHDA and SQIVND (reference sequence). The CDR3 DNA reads TGTGCCAGTAGTATCCGGCCGTCGGGCACAGATACGCAGTATTTT. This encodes CASSIRPSGTDTQYF.

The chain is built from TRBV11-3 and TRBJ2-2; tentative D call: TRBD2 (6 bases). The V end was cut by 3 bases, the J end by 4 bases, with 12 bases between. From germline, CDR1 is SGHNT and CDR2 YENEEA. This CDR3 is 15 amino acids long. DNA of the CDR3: TGTGCCAGCAGCTTCGGAGGGCTGCTCACCGGGGAGCTGTTTTTT. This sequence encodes CASSFGGLLTGELFF. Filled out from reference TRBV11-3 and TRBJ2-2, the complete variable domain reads EAGVVQSPRYKIIEKKQPVAFWCNPISGHNTLYWYLQNLGQGPELLIRYENEEAVDDSQLPKDRFSAERLKGVDSTLKIQPAELGDSAVYLCASSFGGLLTGELFFGEGSRLTVL.

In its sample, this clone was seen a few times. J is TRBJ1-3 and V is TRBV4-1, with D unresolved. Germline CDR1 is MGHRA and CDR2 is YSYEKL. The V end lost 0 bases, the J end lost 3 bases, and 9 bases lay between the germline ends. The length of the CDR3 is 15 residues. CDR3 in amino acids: CASSQEMTYGNTIYF. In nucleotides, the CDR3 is TGCGCCAGCAGCCAAGAAATGACGTATGGAAACACCATATATTTT.

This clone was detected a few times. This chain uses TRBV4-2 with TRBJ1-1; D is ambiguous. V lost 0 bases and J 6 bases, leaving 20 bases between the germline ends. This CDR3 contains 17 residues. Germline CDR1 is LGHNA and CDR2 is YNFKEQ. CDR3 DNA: TGTGCCAGCAGCCAAGATTACCCCAAGGCAATTCAGGCTGAAGCTTTCTTT. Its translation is CASSQDYPKAIQAEAFF.

Here the CDR3 reads CASSLSTGAYNEQFF. DNA of the CDR3: TGTGCCAGCAGTTTATCGACAGGGGCCTACAATGAGCAGTTCTTC. This sequence joins TRBV27 and TRBJ2-1, with 8 nucleotides matching TRBD1. The V gene's germline CDR1 is MNHEY and CDR2 SMNVEV (reference sequence). The ends lost 0 bases at V and 2 bases at J; junction bases unmatched: 0. This CDR3 is built from 15 residues.

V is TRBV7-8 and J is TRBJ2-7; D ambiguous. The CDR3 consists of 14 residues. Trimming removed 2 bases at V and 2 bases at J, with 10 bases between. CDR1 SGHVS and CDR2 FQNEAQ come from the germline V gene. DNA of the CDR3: TGTGCCAGCAGCTTATCGCTGCCCACCTACGAGCAGTACTTC. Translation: CASSLSLPTYEQYF.

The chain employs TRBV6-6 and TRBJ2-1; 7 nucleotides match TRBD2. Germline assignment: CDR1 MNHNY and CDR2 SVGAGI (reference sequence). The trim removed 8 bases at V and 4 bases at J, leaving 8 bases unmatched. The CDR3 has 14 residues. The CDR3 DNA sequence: TGTGCCAGCGGTTGGGGAGGGCAATACAATGAGCAGTTCTTC. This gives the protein CASGWGGQYNEQFF.

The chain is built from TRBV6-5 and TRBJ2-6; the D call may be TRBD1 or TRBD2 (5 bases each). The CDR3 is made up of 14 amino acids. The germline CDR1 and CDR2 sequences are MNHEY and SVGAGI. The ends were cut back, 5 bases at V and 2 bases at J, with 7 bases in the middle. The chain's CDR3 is CASSMGAGANVLTF. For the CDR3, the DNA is TGTGCCAGCAGTATGGGGGCTGGGGCCAACGTCCTGACTTTC.

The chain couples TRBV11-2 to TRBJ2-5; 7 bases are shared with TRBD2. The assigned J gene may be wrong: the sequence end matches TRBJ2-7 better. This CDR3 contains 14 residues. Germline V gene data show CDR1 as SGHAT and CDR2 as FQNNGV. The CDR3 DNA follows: TGTGCCAGCAGCCTTACGAGCGGGGCCTACGAGCAGTACTTC. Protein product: CASSLTSGAYEQYF.

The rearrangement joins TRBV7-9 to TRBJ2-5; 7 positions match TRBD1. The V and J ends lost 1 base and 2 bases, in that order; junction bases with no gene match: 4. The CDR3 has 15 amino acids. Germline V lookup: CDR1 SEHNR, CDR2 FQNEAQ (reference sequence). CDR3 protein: CASSLVPGQQETQYF. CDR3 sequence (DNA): TGTGCCAGCAGCTTAGTTCCGGGACAGCAAGAGACCCAGTACTTC. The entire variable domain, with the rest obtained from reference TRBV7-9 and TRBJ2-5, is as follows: DTGVSQNPRHKITKRGQNVTFRCDPISEHNRLYWYRQTLGQGPEFLTYFQNEAQLEKSRLLSDRFSAERPKGSFSTLEIQRTEQGDSAMYLCASSLVPGQQETQYFGPGTRLLVL.

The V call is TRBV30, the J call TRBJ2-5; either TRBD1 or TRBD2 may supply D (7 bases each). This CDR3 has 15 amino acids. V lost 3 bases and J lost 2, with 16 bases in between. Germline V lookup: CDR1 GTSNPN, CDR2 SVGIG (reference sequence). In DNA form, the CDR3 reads TGTGCCTGGAGCTCAGGGGGGGGCTGGCAAGAGACCCAGTACTTC. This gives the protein CAWSSGGGWQETQYF.

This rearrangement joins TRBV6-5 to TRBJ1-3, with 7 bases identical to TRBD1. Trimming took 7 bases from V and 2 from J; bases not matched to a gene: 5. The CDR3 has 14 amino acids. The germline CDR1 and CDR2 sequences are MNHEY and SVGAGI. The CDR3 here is CASIPGQTGNTIYF. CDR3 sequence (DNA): TGTGCCAGCATCCCGGGACAGACTGGAAACACCATATATTTT.

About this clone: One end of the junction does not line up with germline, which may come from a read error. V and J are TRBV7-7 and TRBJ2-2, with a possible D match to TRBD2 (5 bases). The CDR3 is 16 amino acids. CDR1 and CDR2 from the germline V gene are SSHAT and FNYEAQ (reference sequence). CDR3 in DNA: TGTGCTAGCAGCTTAGGCTCTAGCTTAAGGACCGGGGAGCTGTTTTTT. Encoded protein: CASSLGSSLRTGELFF.

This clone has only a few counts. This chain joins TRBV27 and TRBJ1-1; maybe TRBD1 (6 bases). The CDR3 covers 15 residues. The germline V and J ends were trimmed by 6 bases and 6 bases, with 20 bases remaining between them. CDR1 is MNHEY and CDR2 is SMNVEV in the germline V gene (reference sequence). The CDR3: CASSPGWGSGAEAFF. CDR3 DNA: TGTGCCAGCAGCCCCGGGTGGGGGTCAGGGGCTGAAGCTTTCTTT.